The clone carrying this T cell receptor beta chain showed up many times. 13 Jbeta primers and 60 Vbeta primers were used for the PCR. TCRdb's table, derived via immunoSEQ multiplex PCR, lists solely in-frame clones and lacks some. The repertoire holds 150,000 to 200,000 clones, with 80% as singletons. The data originate from a study of cytomegalovirus exposure and HLA in healthy donors. CDR1 SGHTA and CDR2 FQGNSA come from the germline V gene. V was clipped by 2 bases and J by 1 base, with 3 bases between them. This CDR3 is 12 amino acids long. The genes are TRBV7-2 and TRBJ2-7, with D unclear. The TCR originated in a middle-aged woman in good health and CMV-seronegative. Sequencing used PBMCs. The CDR3 DNA reads TGTGCCAGCAGCTTACAATCCTACGAGCAGTACTTC. Protein sequence: CASSLQSYEQYF.